The 5 T cell receptor beta chains below were found in one sample sequenced in a study of blood T cell repertoires in COVID-19. Method: immunoSEQ multiplex PCR; TCRdb's copy keeps in-frame clones and lacks some. Here the sample spans some 90,000 clones, 75% to 90% being singletons. The sequenced sample was peripheral blood. The source is a woman aged 80 or older with active COVID-19.

This chain uses TRBV21-1 with TRBJ1-1; TRBD1 was called by the table and not checked on the DNA. TRBV21-1 has pseudogene status. The CDR3 sequence is 12 residues long. The CDR3 region is CASNPDRTEAFF. CDR3 DNA: TGTGCCAGCAACCCAGACAGGACTGAAGCTTTCTTT.

The chain is built from TRBV19 and TRBJ1-5; D is possibly TRBD1 (5 bases). Germline CDR1 and CDR2: LNHDA and SQIVND (reference sequence). Trimming removed 3 bases from V and 0 bases from J, with 9 bases in between. This CDR3 region has 15 residues. The DNA of the CDR3 is TGTGCCAGTAGTATCGGAGGGGATAGCAATCAGCCCCAGCATTTT. Protein product: CASSIGGDSNQPQHF.

In its sample, this clone was seen a few times. This chain connects TRBV19 to TRBJ2-7, with 12 bases aligning to TRBD1. The CDR3 runs to 13 residues. Germline V gene lookup returns CDR1 LNHDA and CDR2 SQIVND (reference sequence). V was pared by 5 bases and J by 7 bases, with 3 bases of the junction left unmatched. The CDR3 DNA is TGTGCCAGTAGTGGGGACAGGGGGCTGGAGCAGTACTTC. It yields the protein CASSGDRGLEQYF.

This rearrangement joins TRBV6-5 to TRBJ2-7, with 11 bases matching TRBD1. CDR1 and CDR2 from the germline V gene are MNHEY and SVGAGI. This CDR3 contains 16 residues. V was pared by 2 bases and J by 9 bases, with 12 bases of the junction left unmatched. This CDR3 is CASSYPTTGQGARQYF. CDR3 nucleotide sequence: TGTGCCAGCAGTTACCCAACTACTGGACAGGGGGCGAGGCAGTACTTC.

V and J are TRBV5-1 and TRBJ2-4, with 13 positions matching TRBD2. The V gene end was trimmed by 7 bases and the J gene end by 8 bases; junction bases not matched to a gene: 6. The CDR3 length is 14 residues. Germline CDR1 is SGHRS and CDR2 is YFSETQ. The CDR3 region has the DNA TGCGCCAGCCGGACTAGCGGGAGAGCTGACATTCAGTACTTC. Protein product: CASRTSGRADIQYF.